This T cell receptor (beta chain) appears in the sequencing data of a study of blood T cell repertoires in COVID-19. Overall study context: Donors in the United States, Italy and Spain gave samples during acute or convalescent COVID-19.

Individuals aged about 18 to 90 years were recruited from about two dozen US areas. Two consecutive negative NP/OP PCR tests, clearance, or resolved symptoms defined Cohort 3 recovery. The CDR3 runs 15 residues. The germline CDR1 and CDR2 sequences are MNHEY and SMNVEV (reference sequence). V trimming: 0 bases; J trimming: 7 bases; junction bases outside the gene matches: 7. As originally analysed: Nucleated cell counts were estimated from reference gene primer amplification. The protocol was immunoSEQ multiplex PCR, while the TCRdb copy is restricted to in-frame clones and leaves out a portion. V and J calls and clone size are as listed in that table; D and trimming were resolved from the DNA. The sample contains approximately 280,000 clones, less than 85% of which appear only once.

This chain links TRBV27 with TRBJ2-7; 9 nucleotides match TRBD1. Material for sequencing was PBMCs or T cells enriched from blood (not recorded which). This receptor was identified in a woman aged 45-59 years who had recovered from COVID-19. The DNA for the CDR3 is TGTGCCAGCAGTTTATCGTGGACAGGGGTCTGGGAGCAGTACTTC. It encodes CASSLSWTGVWEQYF.